This TCR beta chain was profiled in a study of memory CD4+ T cells and cytomegalovirus serostatus. Points on this clone: As yet, its antigen is unknown.

General observations from the study: Each of roughly 65 CMV-associated TCRbeta sequences occurred in one to five individuals.

CDR3 length: 14 residues. With V trimmed by 3 bases and J by 10 bases, 3 bases remained unmatched. Germline CDR1 reads KGHSH; CDR2 reads LQKENI. Assay: immunoSEQ multiplex PCR; the TCRdb copy retains only in-frame clones and omits some. Of about 25,000 clones detected, 75% to 85% appear once; the ten largest clones hold roughly 0.68%. Single viable CD3+CD4+CD8-CD45RO+ cells were sorted as the memory CD4+ T cells. The chain is built from TRBV18 and TRBJ1-6, with 10 bases that match TRBD1. Material: memory CD4+ T cells from blood. This clonotype originated in an adult in good health and CMV-seronegative. CDR3: CASSPGTGESPLHF. The CDR3 region has the DNA TGTGCCAGCTCACCCGGGACAGGGGAATCACCCCTCCACTTT.